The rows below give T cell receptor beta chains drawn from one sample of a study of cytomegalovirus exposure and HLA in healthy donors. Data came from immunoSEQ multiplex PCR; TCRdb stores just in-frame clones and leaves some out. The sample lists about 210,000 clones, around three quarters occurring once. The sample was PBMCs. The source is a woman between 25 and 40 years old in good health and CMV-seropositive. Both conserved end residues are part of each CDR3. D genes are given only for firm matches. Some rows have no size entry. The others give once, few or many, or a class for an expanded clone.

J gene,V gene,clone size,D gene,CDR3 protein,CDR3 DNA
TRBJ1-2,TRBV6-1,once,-,CASTLEGGVGGYTF,TGTGCCAGCACCCTGGAGGGGGGGGTAGGAGGCTACACCTTC
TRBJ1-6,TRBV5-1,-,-,CASSPRTGIEGSPLHF,TGCGCCAGCAGCCCACGGACGGGGATTGAGGGATCACCCCTCCACTTT
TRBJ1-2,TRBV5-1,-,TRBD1,CASSLGTGHYGYTF,TGCGCCAGCAGCTTGGGGACAGGGCACTATGGCTACACCTTC
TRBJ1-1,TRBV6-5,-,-,CASNPTGSGTEAFF,TGTGCCAGCAACCCTACAGGGTCGGGGACTGAAGCTTTCTTT
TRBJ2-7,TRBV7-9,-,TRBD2,CASSGTSGRATYEQYF,TGTGCCAGCAGCGGGACTAGCGGGAGAGCTACCTACGAGCAGTACTTC
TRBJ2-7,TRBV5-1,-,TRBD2,CASSLGRAGSYEQYF,TGCGCCAGCAGCTTGGGTAGAGCGGGATCCTACGAGCAGTACTTC
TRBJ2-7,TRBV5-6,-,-,CASSPEGGSPYEQYF,TGTGCCAGCAGCCCGGAGGGGGGGAGTCCCTACGAGCAGTACTTC
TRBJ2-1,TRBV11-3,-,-,CASSPRLGPYNEQFF,TGTGCCAGCAGCCCACGACTGGGTCCCTACAATGAGCAGTTCTTC
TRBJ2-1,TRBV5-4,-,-,CASSLGLAAEQFF,TGTGCCAGCAGCTTGGGGCTAGCTGCCGAGCAGTTCTTC
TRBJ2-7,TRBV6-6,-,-,CASRYSGNEQYF,TGTGCCAGCCGTTACTCGGGCAACGAGCAGTACTTC
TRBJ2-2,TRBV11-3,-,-,CASSLGGGLTGELFF,TGTGCCAGCAGCTTAGGCGGGGGCCTAACCGGGGAGCTGTTTTTT